The clone carrying this T cell receptor beta chain has a single count. Its target is not known. This record belongs to a study of cytomegalovirus exposure and HLA in healthy donors. Study observations and caveats: The TCR clusters that emerged in the first cohort tended, a later analysis found, to co-occur in the approximately 130 validation repertoires. The investigators catalogued 160 or so TCR beta chains as cytomegalovirus-associated. Through in vitro validation, three CMV-associated chains were shown to be specific for CMV antigens.

The V segment lost 4 bases and the J segment 7 bases; nucleotides outside the gene matches: 19. The CDR3 is made up of 19 amino acids. From germline, CDR1 is MGHRA and CDR2 YSYEKL. The repertoire was sequenced with immunoSEQ multiplex PCR; TCRdb's copy has only in-frame clones and lacks some. The sample shows roughly 190,000 clones, about 84% of them seen only once. Material: PBMCs. The chain carries TRBV4-1 and TRBJ2-2; 9 positions agree with TRBD2. This receptor was obtained from a young woman in good health and CMV-seronegative. The CDR3 sequence is CASSPHPSGGPTLGGELFF. Written as DNA, the CDR3 is TGCGCCAGCAGCCCCCACCCAAGCGGGGGGCCCACTTTGGGCGGGGAGCTGTTTTTT.